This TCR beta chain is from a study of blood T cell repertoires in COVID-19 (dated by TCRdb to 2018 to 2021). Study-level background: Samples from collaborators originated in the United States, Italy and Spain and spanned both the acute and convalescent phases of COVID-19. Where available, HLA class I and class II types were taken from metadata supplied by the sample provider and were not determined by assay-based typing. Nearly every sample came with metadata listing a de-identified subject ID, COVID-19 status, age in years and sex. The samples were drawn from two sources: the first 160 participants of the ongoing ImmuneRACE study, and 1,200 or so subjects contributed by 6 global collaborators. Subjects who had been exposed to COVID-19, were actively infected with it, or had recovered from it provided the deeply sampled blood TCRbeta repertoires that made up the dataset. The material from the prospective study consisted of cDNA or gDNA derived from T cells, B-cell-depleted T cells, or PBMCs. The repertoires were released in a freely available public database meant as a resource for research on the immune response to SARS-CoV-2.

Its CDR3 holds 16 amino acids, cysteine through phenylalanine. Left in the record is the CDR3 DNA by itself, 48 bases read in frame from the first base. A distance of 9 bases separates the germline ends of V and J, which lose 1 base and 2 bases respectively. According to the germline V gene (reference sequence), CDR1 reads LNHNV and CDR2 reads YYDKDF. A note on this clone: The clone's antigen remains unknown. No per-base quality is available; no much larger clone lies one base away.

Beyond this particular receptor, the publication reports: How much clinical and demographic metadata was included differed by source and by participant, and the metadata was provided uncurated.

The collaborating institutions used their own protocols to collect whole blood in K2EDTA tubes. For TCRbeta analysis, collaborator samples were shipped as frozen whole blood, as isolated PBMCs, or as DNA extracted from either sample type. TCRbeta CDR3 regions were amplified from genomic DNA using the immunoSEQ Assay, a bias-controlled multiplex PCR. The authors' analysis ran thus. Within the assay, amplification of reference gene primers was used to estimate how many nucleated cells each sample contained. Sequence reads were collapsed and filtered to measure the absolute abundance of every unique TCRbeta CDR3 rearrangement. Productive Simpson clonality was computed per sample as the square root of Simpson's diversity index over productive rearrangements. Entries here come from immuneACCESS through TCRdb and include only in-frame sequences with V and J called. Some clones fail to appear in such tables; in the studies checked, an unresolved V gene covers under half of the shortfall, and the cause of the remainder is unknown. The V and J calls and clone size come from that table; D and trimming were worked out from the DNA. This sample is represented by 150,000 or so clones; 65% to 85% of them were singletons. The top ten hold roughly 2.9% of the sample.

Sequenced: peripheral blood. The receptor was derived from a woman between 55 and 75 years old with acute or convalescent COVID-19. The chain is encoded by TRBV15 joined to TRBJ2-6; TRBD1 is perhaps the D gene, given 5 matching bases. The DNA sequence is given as TGTGCCACCAGCAGAGGACAGATGACTGGGGCCAACGTCCTGACTTTC. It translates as CATSRGQMTGANVLTF. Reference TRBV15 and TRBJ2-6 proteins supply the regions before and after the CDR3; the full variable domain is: DAMVIQNPRYQVTQFGKPVTLSCSQTLNHNVMYWYQQKSSQAPKLLFHYYDKDFNNEADTPDNFQSRRPNTSFCFLDIRSPGLGDTAMYLCATSRGQMTGANVLTFGAGSRLTVL.